The 15 T cell receptor beta chains listed next were all sequenced from one sample in a study of T cells in Graves' hyperthyroidism and ophthalmopathy. Amplification of TCR beta CDR3 regions used RNA as the template. Using the HTBI primer set, a first-round RT-PCR was run on the TCR CDR3. MiXCR was run by TCRdb on the multiplex PCR reads, yielding one entry per CDR3 protein. The repertoire holds hundreds of thousands of distinct CDR3 sequences, with over 12% as singletons. Sequencing used blood. The receptor source for this set is a woman aged 40 to 50 with Graves' ophthalmopathy.

This clonotype appeared many times. The chain has TRBV28 and TRBJ2-5; 8 bases map to TRBD2. This CDR3 is 17 amino acids long. Germline CDR1 and CDR2: MDHEN and SYDVKM. J lost 2 bases, V lost 2 bases, and 10 bases had no gene match. The CDR3 loop is CASSLVPGSGMQETQYF. Written as DNA, the CDR3 is TGTGCCAGCAGTTTAGTCCCGGGTAGCGGGATGCAAGAGACCCAGTACTTC.

This clonotype occurred many times. The V and J genes are TRBV28 and TRBJ2-7; TRBD2 is a possible D gene (6 bases). Trimming removed 4 bases at V and 4 bases at J, with 17 bases between. This CDR3 has 15 residues. CDR1 is MDHEN, CDR2 SYDVKM, per germline. CDR3 region: CASSSISGSRYEQYF. The CDR3, as DNA: TGTGCCAGCAGTTCAATATCCGGGAGCAGGTACGAGCAGTACTTC.

The rearrangement links TRBV6-5 to TRBJ2-2, with D unresolved. This CDR3 contains 12 residues. The V end was cut by 4 bases, the J end by 6 bases, with 6 bases between. CDR1 MNHEY and CDR2 SVGAGI come from the germline V gene. The CDR3: CASSSTAGELFF. CDR3 coding DNA: TGTGCCAGCAGTTCCACAGCCGGGGAGCTGTTTTTT.

This clonotype was counted ten times or more. The chain uses TRBV2 and TRBJ2-7; D not certain. This CDR3 region has 12 residues. Trimming removed 3 bases at V and 4 bases at J, with 7 bases between. Germline CDR1 reads SNHLY; CDR2 reads FYNNEI. CDR3 coding DNA: TGTGCCAGCAGTGACAAACCTTACGAGCAGTACTTC. It yields the protein CASSDKPYEQYF.

This clonotype was counted at least ten times. The chain is built from TRBV12-3 or TRBV12-4 and TRBJ1-2, with a tentative D call TRBD1 (5 bases). V was shortened by 3 bases and J by 12 bases, with 20 bases between the two germline ends. The CDR3 is made up of 14 amino acids. CDR3: CASSFPSGRDGHTF. CDR3 bases: TGTGCCAGCAGTTTCCCCTCCGGTAGGGACGGCCACACCTTC.

The table lists this clonotype with many counts. The CDR3 loop reads CASRRPGQPQETQYF. CDR3 in DNA: TGTGCCAGCAGACGACCGGGACAGCCTCAAGAGACCCAGTACTTC. The rearrangement uses TRBV27 and TRBJ2-5; 7 bases map to TRBD1. There are 15 residues in the CDR3. Per the germline V gene, CDR1 is MNHEY and CDR2 is SMNVEV (reference sequence). With 6 bases clipped from V and 2 bases from J, the junction kept 9 bases outside the gene matches.

In this sample, this clonotype turned up many times. This chain connects TRBV9 to TRBJ1-2; D is possibly TRBD1 (6 bases). Trimming stripped 4 bases from V and 3 bases from J, with 16 bases between. CDR1 is SGDLS and CDR2 is YYNGEE in the germline V gene. This CDR3 spans 15 amino acids. The CDR3: CASSPDPGVHYGYTF. The CDR3 bases are TGTGCCAGCAGCCCAGACCCAGGGGTCCACTATGGCTACACCTTC.

This clonotype was detected a few times. The rearrangement uses TRBV4-1 and TRBJ2-5; 10 bases align to TRBD1. From germline, CDR1 is MGHRA and CDR2 YSYEKL. Trimming took 4 bases from V and 1 from J; bases not matched to a gene: 15. The CDR3 is made up of 19 amino acids. The CDR3 here is CASSRAPTGQGDFQETQYF. CDR3 bases: TGCGCCAGCAGCCGCGCTCCAACCGGACAGGGGGACTTCCAAGAGACCCAGTACTTC.

This clonotype was counted ten times or more. The genes are TRBV20-1 and TRBJ2-7; a possible D gene is TRBD2 (5 bases). Germline assignment: CDR1 DFQATT and CDR2 SNEGSKA (reference sequence). This CDR3 has 13 residues. Trimming cost V 6 bases and J 3 bases, with 15 bases left between them. CDR3 residues: CSAEGQEIYEQYF. As DNA, the CDR3 is TGCAGTGCCGAGGGCCAGGAGATCTACGAGCAGTACTTC.

This clonotype came up many times. This chain uses TRBV24-1 with TRBJ1-2, with unresolved D. With 4 bases removed from V and 2 bases from J, the gap between germline ends came to 16 bases. The V gene's germline CDR1 is KGHDR and CDR2 SFDVKD. The CDR3 is 16 residues long. DNA for the CDR3: TGTGCCACCAGTGACCCTGGGAATCGGAACAACTATGGCTACACCTTC. This gives the protein CATSDPGNRNNYGYTF.

J is TRBJ1-1 and V is TRBV6-1; 8 nucleotides line up with TRBD1. The CDR3 runs 13 residues. The V gene end was trimmed by 8 bases and the J gene end by 3 bases; junction bases not matched to a gene: 5. Germline V gene data show CDR1 as MNHNS and CDR2 as SASEGT. CDR3 residues: CASGTGGDTEAFF. The DNA for the CDR3 is TGTGCCAGCGGGACAGGAGGCGACACTGAAGCTTTCTTT.

This clonotype was found many times. The chain links TRBV19 to TRBJ1-5; D unresolved. With 8 bases removed from V and 1 base from J, the gap between germline ends came to 15 bases. CDR1 and CDR2 from the germline V gene are LNHDA and SQIVND (reference sequence). The CDR3 spans 15 residues. CDR3 in DNA: TGTGCCAGTCACCCCCTTGGAGTCAGCAATCAGCCCCAGCATTTT. This translates into CASHPLGVSNQPQHF.

This clonotype was detected many times. The chain is built from TRBV19 and TRBJ2-7; D gene unclear. The germline V gene encodes CDR1 LNHDA and CDR2 SQIVND (reference sequence). Trimming removed 6 bases at V and 1 base at J, with 16 bases between. The CDR3 spans 15 residues. CDR3 in DNA: TGTGCCAGTAGCCCTGGCTTGACACCATCCTACGAGCAGTACTTC. Its protein product is CASSPGLTPSYEQYF.

This clonotype has at least ten counts. The chain carries TRBV6-5 and TRBJ2-5; no firm D call. V lost 2 bases and J 5 bases, leaving 9 bases between the germline ends. The CDR3 has 13 amino acids. Germline V CDR1 and CDR2: MNHEY, SVGAGI. CDR3 in DNA: TGTGCCAGCAGTTACCGGTTTGCCGAGACCCAGTACTTC. This sequence encodes CASSYRFAETQYF.

The sample holds a few counts of this clonotype. This CDR3 reads CASRRSAGSRLDGYTF. Written as DNA, the CDR3 is TGTGCCAGTAGGAGAAGCGCGGGTAGTCGTCTGGATGGCTACACCTTC. The chain uses TRBV19 and TRBJ1-2; D call uncertain. Germline V gene sequence: CDR1 LNHDA, CDR2 SQIVND (reference sequence). The CDR3 has 16 residues. V gave up 6 bases and J gave up 6 bases, with 23 bases separating them.